The rows below give T cell receptor beta chains drawn from one sample of a study of blood T cells in healthy people across ages. TCRdb ran MiXCR on the 5' RACE reads and lists one entry per CDR3 protein. The table includes hundreds of thousands of distinct CDR3 sequences, 56% detected once. Specimen: blood. These receptors all come from a man aged 40-55 years in good health. Both conserved end residues are part of each CDR3. D genes are given only for firm matches. Expanded clones are given a class, and other clones once, few, many or no size at all.

-,TRBJ2-5,few,TRBV9,TGTGCCAGCAGCGTAGTGATCGGGGAGACCCAGTACTTC,CASSVVIGETQYF
TRBD2,TRBJ2-3,few,TRBV20-1,TGCAGTGCTAGGGACCTAGCGGGAACCACAGATACGCAGTATTTT,CSARDLAGTTDTQYF
TRBD1,TRBJ1-2,-,TRBV6-5,TGTGCCAGCAGAGCTGCCGGGACAGGGGGTGGCTACACCTTC,CASRAAGTGGGYTF
TRBD2,TRBJ2-7,few,TRBV7-9,TGTGCCAGCAGGGCGACTAGCGGGAGCTACGAGCAGTACTTC,CASRATSGSYEQYF
-,TRBJ1-4,-,TRBV29-1,TGCAGCGTTGAAGACAGGGAAAAACTGTTTTTT,CSVEDREKLFF
TRBD2,TRBJ2-5,-,TRBV6-2/TRBV6-3,TGTGCCAGCAGGTCTCTTCTTCGGGGGGTCCAAGAGACCCAGTACTTC,CASRSLLRGVQETQYF
TRBD2,TRBJ2-1,-,TRBV7-2,TGTGCCAGCAGCCGGGTTGGGGGGAGGGGATATAATGAGCAGTTCTTC,CASSRVGGRGYNEQFF
-,TRBJ2-5,-,TRBV6-6,TGTGCCAGCAGTTACATGTCGACAATACAAGAGACCCAGTACTTC,CASSYMSTIQETQYF
-,TRBJ2-5,-,TRBV9,TGTGCCAGCAGCGTCAAGGGAGAGACCCAGTACTTC,CASSVKGETQYF
-,TRBJ2-7,few,TRBV29-1,TGCAGCGTTGAATTGTCCGGAAGCTCCTACGAGCAGTACTTC,CSVELSGSSYEQYF
-,TRBJ1-1,-,TRBV7-9,TGTGCCAGCAGCTTCCTCGAGGGTAACACTGAAGCTTTCTTT,CASSFLEGNTEAFF
-,TRBJ2-7,-,TRBV20-1,TGCAGTGCTACAGCGGACTACGAGCAGTACTTC,CSATADYEQYF
TRBD2,TRBJ2-1,-,TRBV25-1,TGTGCCAGCAGTGAAGGGGGTGGACTAGTCGATGAGCAGTTCTTC,CASSEGGGLVDEQFF
-,TRBJ2-7,few,TRBV3-1,TGTGCCAGCAGCCCGACGGTGGGAAACACCTACGAGCAGTACTTC,CASSPTVGNTYEQYF
-,TRBJ2-1,-,TRBV7-2,TGTGCCAGCACTCGACGAGCGGAAAGCTCCTACAATGAGCAGTTCTTC,CASTRRAESSYNEQFF
-,TRBJ1-2,few,TRBV7-9,TGTGCCAGCAGCGGGCCCAGGGTGGATGGCTACACCTTC,CASSGPRVDGYTF
-,TRBJ2-3,few,TRBV6-2/TRBV6-3,TGTGCCAGCAGCTCCGGGACGATCACAGATACGCAGTATTTT,CASSSGTITDTQYF
-,TRBJ1-2,-,TRBV3-1,TGTGCCAGCAGCCAAGATTTAAGGGAATCTTATGGCTACACCTTC,CASSQDLRESYGYTF
-,TRBJ2-7,-,TRBV27,TGTGCCAGCAGTTTACGCCACCGGGACAATCCCTACGAGCAGTACTTC,CASSLRHRDNPYEQYF
-,TRBJ1-5,-,TRBV27,TGTGCCAGCAGTTTTGTCAGAGGCCCAAGCATCAATCAGCCCCAGCATTTT,CASSFVRGPSINQPQHF
TRBD1,TRBJ2-1,-,TRBV7-9,TGTGCCAGCAGCTTGCACAGGACAGGGGGGAACAATGAGCAGTTCTTC,CASSLHRTGGNNEQFF
TRBD1,TRBJ1-4,-,TRBV7-9,TGTGCCAGCAGCTACGATACCCCTGACAGGGGGCGCTTGAAAAAACTGTTTTTT,CASSYDTPDRGRLKKLFF
TRBD1,TRBJ2-3,few,TRBV20-1,TGCAGTGCCGGGACAGGGGGCATGGCAGATACGCAGTATTTT,CSAGTGGMADTQYF
TRBD2,TRBJ2-7,few,TRBV18,TGTGCCAGCTCACCGCAGACTAGCGGGCTACCCTACGAGCAGTACTTC,CASSPQTSGLPYEQYF
-,TRBJ2-7,few,TRBV7-2,TGTGCCAGCAGCTTAGATAGGACTACCAGCTACGAGCAGTACTTC,CASSLDRTTSYEQYF
-,TRBJ2-1,many,TRBV3-1,TGTGCCAGCAGCCAAGATATATCGCGGTTTGGGCAGTTCTTC,CASSQDISRFGQFF
TRBD2,TRBJ2-1,once,TRBV14,TGTGCCAGCAGTCCTTCGGGACTAGCTATCAATGAGCAGTTCTTC,CASSPSGLAINEQFF
TRBD1,TRBJ2-3,-,TRBV27,TGTGCCAGCAGTTCAAGCTCAGGACAGGGGTTAGATACGCAGTATTTT,CASSSSSGQGLDTQYF
-,TRBJ2-1,-,TRBV5-1,TGCGCCAGCAGCTCAACGGTCGTTCAACACAATGAGCAGTTCTTC,CASSSTVVQHNEQFF
-,TRBJ2-1,-,TRBV20-1,TGCAGTGCTAGGAGGTCCGGACAGTCGACAATGACGCAGTTCTTC,CSARRSGQSTMTQFF
-,TRBJ2-1,-,TRBV11-2,TGTGCCAGCAGCTCCGCGGGAAACCGAGCCCCGCAGTTCTTC,CASSSAGNRAPQFF
-,TRBJ1-1,-,TRBV2,TGTGCCAGCAGTGTTGAGACCATGAACACTGAAGCTTTCTTT,CASSVETMNTEAFF
TRBD2,TRBJ2-7,-,TRBV5-1,TGCGCCAGCAGCGTGACTACTAGCGGGAGACGGGAGCAGTACTTC,CASSVTTSGRREQYF
-,TRBJ2-3,few,TRBV6-1,TGTGCCAGCAGGGCAACTAGAGGGTGGACAGATACGCAGTATTTT,CASRATRGWTDTQYF
TRBD1,TRBJ2-5,few,TRBV13,TGTGCCAGCAGCCGACGACAGGGGTTCGGGACCCAGTACTTC,CASSRRQGFGTQYF
-,TRBJ2-3,-,TRBV2,TGTGCCAGCAGGAGGCCGGGGACGCGGACAGATACGCAGTATTTT,CASRRPGTRTDTQYF
TRBD2,TRBJ2-3,few,TRBV10-3,TGTGCCATAGCCTCTAGCGGGGGAAACACAGATACGCAGTATTTT,CAIASSGGNTDTQYF
TRBD1,TRBJ2-5,few,TRBV13,TGTGCCAGCAGCTTAGACCAAGGACAGGGTAGGGAGACCCAGTACTTC,CASSLDQGQGRETQYF
-,TRBJ1-1,few,TRBV24-1,TGTGCCACCAGTGACCCACACGATGGGACGAACACTGAAGCTTTCTTT,CATSDPHDGTNTEAFF
-,TRBJ2-5,few,TRBV11-3,TGTGCCAGCAGCTTTTCCCTCCTAGACGGAAAAGAGACCCAGTACTTC,CASSFSLLDGKETQYF
-,TRBJ2-2,-,TRBV6-6,TGTGCCAGCTTTGGAGGGGCGAACACCGGGGAGCTGTTTTTT,CASFGGANTGELFF